Presented here are 26 T cell receptor beta chains from one specimen sequenced in a study of cytomegalovirus exposure and HLA in healthy donors. Vbeta (60) and Jbeta (13) primers were used in the PCR. Profiled with immunoSEQ multiplex PCR; TCRdb holds only in-frame clones, not every one. The table shows under 200,000 clones, with roughly 80% occurring only once. The material sequenced was PBMCs. All receptors come from a man aged 55 to 70 in good health and CMV-seronegative.

J is TRBJ1-1 and V is TRBV7-9; 9 bases are a match to TRBD1. Per germline, CDR1 SEHNR and CDR2 FQNEAQ (reference sequence). The trim removed 1 base at V and 1 base at J, leaving 10 bases unmatched. This CDR3 has 18 amino acids. This CDR3 reads CASSLGIGQGQRNTEAFF. The CDR3 nucleotides are TGTGCCAGCAGCTTAGGGATTGGACAGGGGCAGAGGAACACTGAAGCTTTCTTT.

The rearrangement joins TRBV18 to TRBJ1-1; TRBD1 aligns across 7 bases. This CDR3 spans 15 amino acids. Losses at the gene ends were 3 bases for V and 0 bases for J; bases not matched to a gene: 4. Germline V lookup: CDR1 KGHSH, CDR2 LQKENI. The CDR3 DNA is TGTGCCAGCTCACCTTCGACAGGGTTGAACACTGAAGCTTTCTTT. It is translated as CASSPSTGLNTEAFF.

The rearrangement uses TRBV30 and TRBJ1-2; D gene unclear. This CDR3 region has 12 residues. The germline V and J ends were trimmed by 0 bases and 8 bases, with 10 bases remaining between them. Germline values: CDR1 GTSNPN, CDR2 SVGIG (reference sequence). This chain's CDR3 is CAWSVAAGGYTF. CDR3 DNA sequence: TGTGCCTGGAGTGTAGCGGCGGGGGGCTACACCTTC.

A few counts support this clone. Additional DNA sequences in this sample encode the identical CDR3. The chain is built from TRBV28 and TRBJ2-7; 9 bases line up with TRBD2. CDR1 and CDR2 from the germline V gene are MDHEN and SYDVKM. CDR3 length: 15 residues. J gave up 4 bases and V 4 bases, and 8 bases lay outside the gene matches. The CDR3 coding sequence is TGTGCCAGCAGTTCGCCTGCGGGAGGGCCTTACGAGCAGTACTTC. This codes for CASSSPAGGPYEQYF.

This clone was recorded only once. This rearrangement joins TRBV6-1 to TRBJ2-1; a possible D gene is TRBD1 (6 bases). The germline V gene has CDR1 MNHNS and CDR2 SASEGT. The CDR3 consists of 14 residues. Trimming cost V 7 bases and J 4 bases, with 14 bases left between them. CDR3 sequence: CASNRGTSYNEQFF. DNA for the CDR3: TGTGCCAGCAATCGAGGGACATCTTACAATGAGCAGTTCTTC.

The count of this clone is one. V and J are TRBV5-4 and TRBJ1-2, with 7 bases that match TRBD1. The V segment lost 0 bases and the J segment 7 bases; nucleotides outside the gene matches: 3. Germline assignment: CDR1 SGHNT and CDR2 YYREEE (reference sequence). The CDR3 is 13 residues long. The CDR3 coding sequence is TGTGCCAGCAGCTTGGGACAGGGTAGTGGCTACACCTTC. This gives the protein CASSLGQGSGYTF.

The chain combines TRBV5-1 with TRBJ2-2, with 7 bases lining up with TRBD2. This CDR3 is built from 15 residues. Germline loops: CDR1 SGHRS, CDR2 YFSETQ. V lost 7 bases and J lost 4; bases outside the gene matches: 10. The CDR3 DNA is TGCGCCAGCGGCTCGGGGGGTTTCGGCACCGGGGAGCTGTTTTTT. This codes for CASGSGGFGTGELFF.

The gene calls are TRBV28 and TRBJ1-2; 7 bases fit TRBD1. CDR3 size: 14 residues. J was trimmed by 4 bases and V by 3 bases; bases with no gene match: 5. Germline V lookup: CDR1 MDHEN, CDR2 SYDVKM. As DNA, the CDR3 is TGTGCCAGCAGTTTTAGCAGGGGGAGCTATGGCTACACCTTC. Protein product: CASSFSRGSYGYTF.

The chain has TRBV11-3 and TRBJ2-7, with 7 bases matching TRBD1. The junction had 2 bases not matched to a gene; V was cut back by 2 bases and J by 4 bases. Per germline, CDR1 SGHNT and CDR2 YENEEA. This CDR3 comprises 13 residues. The CDR3 coding sequence is TGTGCCAGCAGCTTATTACAGGGGTACGAGCAGTACTTC. It translates to CASSLLQGYEQYF.

This clone was recorded once. The chain has TRBV19 and TRBJ2-1; 15 bases agree with TRBD2. CDR1 LNHDA and CDR2 SQIVND come from the germline V gene (reference sequence). The CDR3 is 15 residues long. The junction had 2 bases not matched to a gene; V was cut back by 5 bases and J by 6 bases. The CDR3, as DNA: TGTGCCAGTAGTGGACTAGCGGGAGGGCCCAATGAGCAGTTCTTC. Amino acid sequence: CASSGLAGGPNEQFF.

V usage is TRBV4-3 and J usage is TRBJ2-7; TRBD2 aligns across 10 bases. J gave up 5 bases and V 4 bases, and 8 bases lay outside the gene matches. Germline V gene lookup returns CDR1 LGHNA and CDR2 YSLEER. The CDR3 sequence is 15 residues long. The CDR3 nucleotides read TGCGCCAGCAGCCGTCGGCTAGCGGGAGTAGACGAGCAGTACTTC. The encoded protein is CASSRRLAGVDEQYF.

CDR3 in DNA: TGTGCCAGTAGCCCGACAGGGATTAGTGGCTACACCTTC. Translated: CASSPTGISGYTF. The V call is TRBV19, the J call TRBJ1-2; TRBD1 agrees at 7 bases. Germline assignment: CDR1 LNHDA and CDR2 SQIVND (reference sequence). The CDR3 contains 13 residues. J gave up 7 bases and V 6 bases, and 8 bases lay outside the gene matches.

This clone was seen only a few times. V and J are TRBV6-1 and TRBJ2-1; D gene unclear. The CDR3 is 15 amino acids. Germline V lookup: CDR1 MNHNS, CDR2 SASEGT. The V end lost 2 bases, the J end lost 1 base, and 9 bases lay between the germline ends. CDR3 loop: CASSETAPSYNEQFF. The CDR3 nucleotides are TGTGCCAGCAGTGAAACAGCCCCATCCTACAATGAGCAGTTCTTC.

The V gene is TRBV6-5, the J gene TRBJ1-1; TRBD1 might be the D (5 bases). The CDR3 covers 14 residues. Per the germline V gene, CDR1 is MNHEY and CDR2 is SVGAGI. V was pared by 2 bases and J by 4 bases, with 11 bases between. The CDR3 nucleotides read TGTGCCAGCAGTTACAGACTCGACAGCACTGAAGCTTTCTTT. Its protein is CASSYRLDSTEAFF.

This clone was picked up one time. The chain couples TRBV5-1 to TRBJ1-3; possible D gene TRBD1, 6 bases. The V gene lost 7 bases and the J gene lost 0 bases, with 14 bases spanning the gap. CDR1 and CDR2 from the germline V gene are SGHRS and YFSETQ. The CDR3 covers 15 residues. The CDR3 is CASGRGGDSGNTIYF. CDR3 sequence (DNA): TGCGCCAGCGGCCGCGGGGGCGACTCTGGAAACACCATATATTTT.

The chain couples TRBV5-4 to TRBJ2-1; TRBD1 aligns across 8 bases. V was clipped by 0 bases and J by 7 bases; unmatched bases: 3. Germline loops: CDR1 SGHNT, CDR2 YYREEE (reference sequence). The CDR3 has 14 residues. The CDR3 reads CASSLEDRVNEQFF. In DNA, the CDR3 is TGTGCCAGCAGCTTGGAGGACAGGGTGAATGAGCAGTTCTTC.

This clone was counted only a few times. The chain combines TRBV13 with TRBJ2-2; no clear D. V shed 0 bases and J shed 0 bases, with 11 bases lying between them. CDR3 length: 17 amino acids. Germline-derived CDR1 and CDR2 are PRHDT and FYEKMQ (reference sequence). The CDR3 DNA is TGTGCCAGCAGCTTAGGATCGGTTCTCGCGAACACCGGGGAGCTGTTTTTT. Encoded protein: CASSLGSVLANTGELFF.

The V call is TRBV7-9, the J call TRBJ2-5; 10 positions agree with TRBD1. The CDR3 contains 15 residues. The trim removed 3 bases at V and 3 bases at J, leaving 4 bases unmatched. Germline V lookup: CDR1 SEHNR, CDR2 FQNEAQ (reference sequence). The DNA for the CDR3 is TGTGCCAGCAGCTTTGACAGGGGGCGCGAAGAGACCCAGTACTTC. Translating it yields CASSFDRGREETQYF.

The J gene is TRBJ2-3, the V gene TRBV5-1, with TRBD2 as a possible D gene (6 bases). Germline V gene lookup returns CDR1 SGHRS and CDR2 YFSETQ. Trimming took 0 bases from V and 0 from J, leaving 11 bases between them. The CDR3 has 16 amino acids. The CDR3 DNA sequence: TGCGCCAGCAGCTTGGGTCGGGGAGGTAGCACAGATACGCAGTATTTT. It specifies CASSLGRGGSTDTQYF.

The chain joins TRBV4-2 to TRBJ1-4, with D possibly being TRBD1 (6 bases). This CDR3 has 15 amino acids. V lost 1 base and J lost 8, with 14 bases in between. Germline CDR1 is LGHNA and CDR2 is YNFKEQ. The CDR3 reads CASSQGAGAEEKLFF. DNA of the CDR3: TGTGCCAGCAGCCAAGGGGCGGGGGCCGAGGAAAAACTGTTTTTT.

A note on this clone: Other nucleotide sequences from this sample produce the same CDR3. V gene TRBV6-1 combines with J gene TRBJ2-7; D may be TRBD2 (7 bases). CDR1 is MNHNS, CDR2 SASEGT, per germline. There are 13 residues in the CDR3. Deletions cut 3 bases from V and 7 bases from J, with 13 bases between. CDR3 bases: TGTGCCAGCAGTGACTCGGGGGGACATGAGCAGTACTTC. It translates to CASSDSGGHEQYF.

CDR3 amino acids: CASSLEAGRVYNEQFF. CDR3 bases: TGTGCCAGCAGCTTAGAAGCAGGGAGGGTCTACAATGAGCAGTTCTTC. The genes are TRBV7-2 and TRBJ2-1; 7 bases fit TRBD2. This CDR3 is built from 16 residues. J was trimmed by 3 bases and V by 1 base; bases with no gene match: 6. Germline V CDR1 and CDR2: SGHTA, FQGNSA.

The chain employs TRBV5-4 and TRBJ2-7; D possibly corresponds to TRBD1 (6 bases). CDR1 and CDR2 from the germline V gene are SGHNT and YYREEE (reference sequence). V was shortened by 0 bases and J by 8 bases, with 24 bases between the two germline ends. This CDR3 has 17 residues. CDR3 sequence (DNA): TGTGCCAGCAGCTTGGTGTCATCGAGAGCCCAGGGACATAAGCAGTACTTC. Its translation: CASSLVSSRAQGHKQYF. Looking up the rest from reference TRBV5-4 and TRBJ2-7 gives the full variable domain: ETGVTQSPTHLIKTRGQQVTLRCSSQSGHNTVSWYQQALGQGPQFIFQYYREEENGRGNFPPRFSGLQFPNYSSELNVNALELDDSALYLCASSLVSSRAQGHKQYFGPGTRLTVT.

The rearrangement joins TRBV29-1 to TRBJ1-2; 9 bases match TRBD1. This CDR3 is 13 amino acids long. Unmatched junction bases numbered 7, after V lost 4 bases and J lost 7 bases. Germline assignment: CDR1 SQVTM and CDR2 ANQGSEA. The CDR3, as DNA: TGCAGCGTTGCCCAACAGGGGGCGGTTGGCTACACCTTC. Protein product: CSVAQQGAVGYTF.

The gene calls are TRBV15 and TRBJ2-3; possibly TRBD2 for D (6 bases). Trimming pared 4 bases from V and 5 bases from J, leaving 10 bases between. CDR3 length: 13 amino acids. CDR1 LNHNV and CDR2 YYDKDF come from the germline V gene (reference sequence). The CDR3 region has the DNA TGTGCCACCAGCATTGGGGGGTTAGATACGCAGTATTTT. Its translation: CATSIGGLDTQYF.

The count of this clone is one. The chain couples TRBV9 to TRBJ2-7, with 12 positions matching TRBD2. The germline V gene encodes CDR1 SGDLS and CDR2 YYNGEE. After removal of 2 bases from V and 5 bases from J, the junction contained 17 bases not matched to a gene. This CDR3 comprises 19 residues. The CDR3 here is CASSVGTFDLAGGRHEQYF. In DNA, the CDR3 is TGTGCCAGCAGCGTTGGTACTTTCGACCTAGCGGGAGGGCGTCACGAGCAGTACTTC.